This T cell receptor (beta chain) was sequenced during a study of blood T cell repertoires in COVID-19. Study as a whole: The United States, Italy and Spain provided the acute and convalescent COVID-19 samples. T cells, B-cell-depleted T cells, or PBMCs supplied cDNA or gDNA.

V lost 7 bases and J lost 7; bases outside the gene matches: 18. The CDR3 loop spans 18 amino acids. Per the germline V gene, CDR1 is MRHNA and CDR2 is SNTAGT. As originally analysed: From reference gene primer amplification, estimates of nucleated cell counts were derived. The table came from immunoSEQ multiplex PCR; TCRdb's copy has only in-frame clones and leaves some out. Clone size and V and J calls were adopted from that table, with D and trimming inferred from the DNA. The sample includes about 170,000 clones, 70% to 90% seen only once; the top ten take roughly 11%. It was during active infection that Seattle patients were enrolled and then longitudinally followed.

The chain is built from TRBV6-4 and TRBJ1-5; TRBD1 agrees at 11 bases. The sample consisted of peripheral blood. This TCR was sampled from a woman aged 55-70 years with COVID-19, enrolled during active disease. CDR3 nucleotide sequence: TGTGCCAGCACGAGTCAATCCTGGGACAGGGGGTTGAGGCAGCCCCAGCATTTT. This codes for CASTSQSWDRGLRQPQHF.